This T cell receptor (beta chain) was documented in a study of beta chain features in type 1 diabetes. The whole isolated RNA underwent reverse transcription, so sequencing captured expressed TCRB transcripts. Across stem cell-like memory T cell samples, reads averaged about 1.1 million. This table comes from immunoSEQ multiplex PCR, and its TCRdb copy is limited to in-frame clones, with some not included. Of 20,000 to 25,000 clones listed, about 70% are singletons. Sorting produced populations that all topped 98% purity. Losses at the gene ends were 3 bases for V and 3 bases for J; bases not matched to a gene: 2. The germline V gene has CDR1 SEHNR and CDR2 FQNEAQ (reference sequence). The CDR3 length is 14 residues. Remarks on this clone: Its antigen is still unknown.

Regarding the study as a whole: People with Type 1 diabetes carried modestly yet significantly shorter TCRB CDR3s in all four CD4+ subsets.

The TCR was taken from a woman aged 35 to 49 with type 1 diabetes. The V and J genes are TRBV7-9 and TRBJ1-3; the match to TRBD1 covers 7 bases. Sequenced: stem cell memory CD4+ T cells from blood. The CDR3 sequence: CASSFTGVGNTIYF. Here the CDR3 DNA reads TGTGCCAGCAGCTTTACAGGGGTTGGAAACACCATATATTTT.